This T cell receptor beta chain stems from a study of T cells in Graves' hyperthyroidism and ophthalmopathy. TCR beta CDR3 sequences were amplified from RNA transcripts. The TCR CDR3 first-round RT-PCR relied on the HTBI primer set. TCRdb fed the multiplex PCR reads into MiXCR, producing one record per CDR3 protein. Of about 690,000 distinct CDR3 sequences listed, around 16% are singletons. The ends were cut back, 0 bases at V and 5 bases at J, with 7 bases in the middle. Per germline, CDR1 ENHRY and CDR2 SYGVKD. This CDR3 is built from 14 residues. This clonotype was counted many times. Hyperthyroidism was newly diagnosed in patients aged 18 to 65 (duration under 2 months). The diagnoses drew upon clinical symptoms, serum thyroxine and TRAb, thyroid ultrasound and orbital computed tomography.

The rearrangement uses TRBV10-3 and TRBJ1-4, with TRBD1 as a possible D gene (5 bases). The receptor comes from a man aged 45-65 years with Graves' hyperthyroidism. Sequencing used blood. The CDR3 DNA reads TGTGCCATCAGTGAGTCTGGGGGGAATGAAAAACTGTTTTTT. Its translation is CAISESGGNEKLFF.